The following is a T cell receptor (beta chain) sequence with its context. The target antigen is unknown. The data were taken from a study of persistence of HIV-infected CD4 T cells. Study information: Median time on suppressive ART was about 8 years. Study findings and constraints: CMV- and Gag-responding cells had lower TCRbeta richness than CD3/CD28-responding cells.

With V trimmed by 6 bases and J by 10 bases, 8 bases remained unmatched. The V gene's germline CDR1 is LNHDA and CDR2 SQIVND (reference sequence). The CDR3 has 14 residues. This was the immunoSEQ version 4 assay in survey mode. Template was genomic DNA at around 9.3 ng/uL, with up to roughly 1 ug used per sample. Measured with immunoSEQ multiplex PCR; TCRdb has only the in-frame clones, and not every one. In the table there are roughly 13,000 clones, more than 70% of which are singletons. Stimulation used approximately 9.5 ug/mL lysate from CMV-infected fibroblasts. CD4+ T cells upregulating both CD40 ligand and CD69 were sorted as responding cells.

The receptor was derived from an adult man with HIV who was CMV-seropositive. The chain links TRBV19 to TRBJ1-6; 8 bases are a match to TRBD1. Source: CD4+ T cells sorted from PBMCs after roughly 18-hour stimulation, taken from a patient who received antiretroviral therapy. Here the CDR3 reads CASSGTGARSPLHF. CDR3 nucleotide sequence: TGTGCCAGTAGCGGGACAGGAGCGAGGTCACCCCTCCACTTT.